This TCR beta chain originates from a study of control samples from healthy donors and cancer patients. The CDR3 has 13 amino acids. Germline assignment: CDR1 SQVTM and CDR2 ANQGSEA. The V end lost 5 bases, the J end lost 0 bases, and 10 bases lay between the germline ends. Profiled with immunoSEQ multiplex PCR; TCRdb holds only in-frame clones, not every one. The sample lists 80,000 to 100,000 clones; roughly 92% were seen once. The rearrangement joins TRBV29-1 to TRBJ1-1; D unclear. This TCR derives from a human donor in good health. The donor label of this sample is uncertain. Sequencing was performed on blood. The DNA for the CDR3 is TGCAGCGTTCTCCCTCGTTTGAACACTGAAGCTTTCTTT. It specifies CSVLPRLNTEAFF.